This T cell receptor beta chain is drawn from a study of blood T cells in healthy people across ages. Broader study findings: More naive CD4+ cells and higher diversity marked long-lived donors relative to aged donors.

Looked up from germline, CDR1 is DFQATT and CDR2 is SNEGSKA (reference sequence). The CDR3 is 13 residues long. J gave up 5 bases and V 3 bases, and 3 bases lay outside the gene matches. A second PCR of 7 to 11 cycles used a sample-barcoded 5' primer and a J-beta primer mix. From the 5' RACE reads, TCRdb called clonotypes with MiXCR, one entry per CDR3 protein. Among around 990,000 distinct CDR3 sequences, 30% to 40% were seen once, and the ten largest hold around 12%. As to this clonotype: Its antigen is not known.

This chain links TRBV20-1 with TRBJ2-3; 9 nucleotides align to TRBD1. The receptor's source is a man aged 18 to 29 in good health. The sequencing sample was made of blood. CDR3 loop: CSARTGGRDTQYF. The CDR3 DNA sequence: TGCAGTGCTAGGACAGGGGGGAGAGATACGCAGTATTTT.